The rows below give T cell receptor beta chains drawn from one sample of a study of regulatory T cells in long-lasting Graves disease. TCRdb used MiXCR to reprocess the multiplex PCR reads, holding one entry per CDR3 protein. The sample lists 350,000 to 450,000 distinct CDR3 sequences; 12% were seen once. These records were also assigned to another study, of T cells in Graves' hyperthyroidism and ophthalmopathy.

This specimen consisted of peripheral blood mononuclear cells (PBMCs), obtained at new diagnosis, from a patient treated with antithyroid drugs. The receptor set was obtained from a woman between 18 and 30 years old with Graves disease. The CDR3 runs from the conserved cysteine through the conserved F or W. The D gene is left open where the match is weak. Each size is once, few, many, or a class for an expanded clone.

j_call: TRBJ1-1
d_call: NA
clone_size: many
cdr3_length: 12
v_call: TRBV30
cdr3_aa: CAWSGLNTEAFF
cdr3_nt: TGTGCCTGGAGTGGTTTGAACACTGAAGCTTTCTTT

j_call: TRBJ2-1
d_call: TRBD2
clone_size: many
cdr3_length: 15
v_call: TRBV12-3/TRBV12-4
cdr3_aa: CASSSNMREGGEQFF
cdr3_nt: TGTGCCAGCAGTTCCAATATGCGGGAGGGAGGTGAGCAGTTCTTC

j_call: TRBJ1-2
d_call: TRBD1
clone_size: many
cdr3_length: 16
v_call: TRBV12-3/TRBV12-4
cdr3_aa: CASRTGWPEGNYGYTF
cdr3_nt: TGTGCCAGCAGGACAGGGTGGCCTGAAGGTAACTATGGCTACACCTTC

j_call: TRBJ2-5
d_call: TRBD1
clone_size: many
cdr3_length: 15
v_call: TRBV27
cdr3_aa: CASSLPGQGLETQYF
cdr3_nt: TGTGCCAGCAGTCTCCCGGGACAGGGGTTGGAGACCCAGTACTTC

j_call: TRBJ2-7
d_call: TRBD2
clone_size: many
cdr3_length: 15
v_call: TRBV2
cdr3_aa: CASSDMGLATYEQYF
cdr3_nt: TGTGCCAGCAGTGACATGGGACTAGCGACCTACGAGCAGTACTTC

j_call: TRBJ2-2
d_call: NA
clone_size: many
cdr3_length: 13
v_call: TRBV7-2
cdr3_aa: CASTTPDTGELFF
cdr3_nt: TGTGCCAGCACCACTCCGGACACCGGGGAGCTGTTTTTT

j_call: TRBJ2-1
d_call: TRBD1
clone_size: many
cdr3_length: 12
v_call: TRBV30
cdr3_aa: CAWSTGGVEQFF
cdr3_nt: TGTGCCTGGAGTACAGGGGGCGTTGAGCAGTTCTTC

j_call: TRBJ1-1
d_call: TRBD1
clone_size: many
cdr3_length: 20
v_call: TRBV10-3
cdr3_aa: CAISYTGTGGQGFMNTEAFF
cdr3_nt: TGTGCCATCAGTTACACCGGGACAGGGGGCCAGGGCTTCATGAACACTGAAGCTTTCTTT

j_call: TRBJ2-7
d_call: NA
clone_size: many
cdr3_length: 13
v_call: TRBV7-9
cdr3_aa: CASSLPNEDEQYF
cdr3_nt: TGTGCCAGCAGCCTGCCCAACGAGGACGAGCAGTACTTC

j_call: TRBJ2-1
d_call: NA
clone_size: many
cdr3_length: 14
v_call: TRBV2
cdr3_aa: CASAAWGVVNEQFF
cdr3_nt: TGTGCCAGCGCCGCTTGGGGGGTTGTAAATGAGCAGTTCTTC